The 22 T cell receptor beta chains listed next were all sequenced from one sample in a study of T cell responses to AZD1222 COVID-19 vaccine. This table comes from immunoSEQ multiplex PCR, and its TCRdb copy is limited to in-frame clones, with some not included. Here the sample spans tens of thousands of clones, more than 70% being singletons. Material: peripheral blood, obtained on day 0 of AZD1222 vaccination. The receptors derive from an adult in good health.

This clone has more than one count but fewer than ten. The V and J genes are TRBV24-1 and TRBJ1-5, with D possibly being TRBD1 (5 bases). Trimming shortened V by 2 bases and J by 0 bases, and 16 bases separated the two germline ends. Looked up from germline, CDR1 is KGHDR and CDR2 is SFDVKD. The CDR3 is 18 amino acids. The CDR3: CATSDSKGMQYSNQPQHF. The CDR3 DNA reads as TGTGCCACCAGTGATTCCAAGGGGATGCAGTATAGCAATCAGCCCCAGCATTTT.

The rearrangement joins TRBV5-6 to TRBJ2-2; no clear D gene. The CDR3 is 13 residues long. Looked up from germline, CDR1 is SGHDT and CDR2 is YYEEEE. Trimming took 0 bases from V and 7 from J, leaving 7 bases between them. CDR3 sequence: CASSLGYVGELFF. The CDR3, as DNA: TGTGCCAGCAGCTTGGGGTATGTCGGGGAGCTGTTTTTT.

The J gene is TRBJ2-5, the V gene TRBV10-3; 7 bases match TRBD1. V was pared by 8 bases and J by 6 bases, with 15 bases of the junction left unmatched. Germline CDR1 reads ENHRY; CDR2 reads SYGVKD. The CDR3 consists of 15 residues. CDR3 residues: CAIGTHDRDAKTQYF. CDR3 nucleotides: TGTGCCATCGGGACGCACGACAGGGACGCAAAGACCCAGTACTTC.

This chain uses TRBV7-2 with TRBJ2-1; D possibly corresponds to TRBD2 (6 bases). V lost 3 bases and J 7 bases, leaving 10 bases between the germline ends. Germline lookup yields CDR1 SGHTA and CDR2 FQGNSA. This CDR3 has 13 amino acids. CDR3 DNA: TGTGCCAGCAGCTTGGGACTGTATAATGAGCAGTTCTTC. It codes for CASSLGLYNEQFF. Looking up the rest from reference TRBV7-2 and TRBJ2-1 gives the full variable domain: GAGVSQSPSNKVTEKGKDVELRCDPISGHTALYWYRQSLGQGLEFLIYFQGNSAPDKSGLPSDRFSAERTGGSVSTLTIQRTQQEDSAVYLCASSLGLYNEQFFGPGTRLTVL.

A single count supports this clone. The gene calls are TRBV4-3 and TRBJ1-1; weak D call: TRBD1 (6 bases). The V gene lost 0 bases and the J gene lost 2 bases, with 16 bases spanning the gap. The CDR3 has 17 residues. CDR1 is LGHNA and CDR2 is YSLEER in the germline V gene. DNA for the CDR3: TGCGCCAGCAGCCAAGACTATTCGGGGGCGGTAAACACTGAAGCTTTCTTT. Translation: CASSQDYSGAVNTEAFF.

This chain connects TRBV11-1 to TRBJ2-2, with D unclear. The germline V gene encodes CDR1 SGHAT and CDR2 FQDESV (reference sequence). The CDR3 is made up of 15 amino acids. V lost 1 base and J 1 base, leaving 7 bases between the germline ends. The CDR3 DNA sequence: TGTGCCAGCAGCTTAGTTCCAGGGAACACCGGGGAGCTGTTTTTT. It translates to CASSLVPGNTGELFF.

The chain is built from TRBV30 and TRBJ1-1; D is perhaps TRBD1 (5 bases). Trimming removed 0 bases from V and 12 bases from J, with 17 bases in between. The V gene's germline CDR1 is GTSNPN and CDR2 SVGIG (reference sequence). The CDR3 spans 13 residues. CDR3 sequence reads: CAWSVGRARGPFF. Written as DNA, the CDR3 is TGTGCCTGGAGTGTCGGGAGGGCGCGGGGACCTTTCTTT.

The chain uses TRBV6-5 and TRBJ2-1; 7 nucleotides line up with TRBD2. Germline V gene sequence: CDR1 MNHEY, CDR2 SVGAGI. The CDR3 has 14 residues. The ends lost 6 bases at V and 0 bases at J; junction bases unmatched: 2. CDR3 nucleotide sequence: TGTGCCAGCAGGAGCGGGAACTCCTACAATGAGCAGTTCTTC. As protein: CASRSGNSYNEQFF.

This sequence joins TRBV5-1 and TRBJ2-3; TRBD1 might be the D (6 bases). Germline-derived CDR1 and CDR2 are SGHRS and YFSETQ. The CDR3 covers 15 residues. The V gene lost 2 bases and the J gene lost 0 bases, with 10 bases spanning the gap. The CDR3 nucleotides read TGCGCCAGCAGCTTCACAGGGCGTAGCACAGATACGCAGTATTTT. It yields the protein CASSFTGRSTDTQYF.

The J gene is TRBJ1-6, the V gene TRBV6-4, with D tentatively TRBD1 (6 bases). The CDR3 runs 16 residues. V lost 3 bases, J lost 1 base, and 10 bases lay in between. Germline V CDR1 and CDR2: MRHNA, SNTAGT. Here the CDR3 reads CASSDTGTSYNSPLHF. The CDR3 nucleotides read TGTGCCAGCAGTGATACTGGGACATCCTATAATTCACCCCTCCACTTT.

This clone was seen once. V and J are TRBV4-2 and TRBJ2-7; D might be TRBD2 (5 bases). Germline V lookup: CDR1 LGHNA, CDR2 YNFKEQ. Trimming pared 0 bases from V and 2 bases from J, leaving 14 bases between. The CDR3 length is 16 residues. The CDR3 nucleotides read TGTGCCAGCAGCCAAGAAGGAAGCGGTTCGACCTACGAGCAGTACTTC. This translates into CASSQEGSGSTYEQYF.

The chain couples TRBV15 to TRBJ2-7; D call uncertain. The germline V gene encodes CDR1 LNHNV and CDR2 YYDKDF (reference sequence). This CDR3 contains 15 residues. Trimming took off 0 bases at V and 4 bases at J, with 13 bases between the two ends. CDR3 residues: CATSRDDVLGYEQYF. CDR3 nucleotides: TGTGCCACCAGCAGAGATGACGTTTTGGGGTACGAGCAGTACTTC. Together with reference TRBV15 and TRBJ2-7, the CDR3 gives the full variable domain: DAMVIQNPRYQVTQFGKPVTLSCSQTLNHNVMYWYQQKSSQAPKLLFHYYDKDFNNEADTPDNFQSRRPNTSFCFLDIRSPGLGDTAMYLCATSRDDVLGYEQYFGPGTRLTVT.

The J gene is TRBJ2-2, the V gene TRBV15, with D possibly matching TRBD1 (5 bases). The germline CDR1 and CDR2 sequences are LNHNV and YYDKDF (reference sequence). The CDR3 is 14 residues long. V lost 1 base and J lost 9, with 12 bases in between. The CDR3 protein is CATSRGQSLRELFF. The CDR3 DNA reads TGTGCCACCAGCAGAGGACAGAGCTTGCGGGAGCTGTTTTTT.

The chain recombines TRBV9 with TRBJ1-3, with D possibly TRBD1 on 5 matching bases. This CDR3 is built from 14 residues. Germline V CDR1 and CDR2: SGDLS, YYNGEE. Trimming left V 0 bases short and J 4 bases short, with 8 bases between. The chain's CDR3 is CASSVGREGNTIYF. CDR3 in DNA: TGTGCCAGCAGCGTAGGCAGGGAGGGAAACACCATATATTTT.

The gene calls are TRBV5-1 and TRBJ1-2, with D tentatively TRBD1 (5 bases). CDR1 and CDR2 (germline): SGHRS, YFSETQ. Trimming removed 5 bases at V and 5 bases at J, with 13 bases between. The CDR3 has 13 residues. The CDR3 loop is CASSTAGIYGYTF. CDR3 sequence (DNA): TGCGCCAGCAGTACGGCAGGGATATATGGCTACACCTTC.

V gene TRBV5-1 combines with J gene TRBJ1-2; no definite D call. The germline V gene encodes CDR1 SGHRS and CDR2 YFSETQ. The V and J ends lost 4 bases and 1 base respectively, with 11 bases between them. The CDR3 loop spans 14 amino acids. The CDR3, as DNA: TGCGCCAGCAGCCTCCCGGGAGATAACTATGGCTACACCTTC. It specifies CASSLPGDNYGYTF. The full variable domain, its missing parts supplied by reference TRBV5-1 and TRBJ1-2, is KAGVTQTPRYLIKTRGQQVTLSCSPISGHRSVSWYQQTPGQGLQFLFEYFSETQRNKGNFPGRFSGRQFSNSRSEMNVSTLELGDSALYLCASSLPGDNYGYTFGSGTRLTVV.

This clone appeared a single time. The rearrangement joins TRBV7-2 to TRBJ2-5; D gene unclear. CDR3 length equals 11 residues. Germline CDR1 and CDR2: SGHTA and FQGNSA. The V end lost 5 bases, the J end lost 7 bases, and 8 bases lay between the germline ends. CDR3 DNA: TGTGCCAGCAGCAAAGTCTTGACCCAGTACTTC. It specifies CASSKVLTQYF.

This sequence joins TRBV24-1 and TRBJ2-3, with TRBD2 identical over 10 bases. Germline-derived CDR1 and CDR2 are KGHDR and SFDVKD. Trimming removed 1 base from V and 8 bases from J; junction bases left unmatched: 17. This CDR3 has 19 residues. The CDR3 is CATSDLYLGSSGSVGTQYF. As DNA, the CDR3 is TGTGCCACCAGTGATTTATATCTTGGATCTAGCGGGAGTGTTGGTACGCAGTATTTT.

The rearrangement links TRBV5-1 to TRBJ1-4; D uncertain. The ends were cut back, 2 bases at V and 0 bases at J, with 5 bases in the middle. The V gene's germline CDR1 is SGHRS and CDR2 YFSETQ. The CDR3 consists of 14 residues. CDR3 residues: CASSFTATNEKLFF. The CDR3 region has the DNA TGCGCCAGCAGCTTCACAGCAACTAATGAAAAACTGTTTTTT.

In its sample, this clone was seen once. The rearrangement joins TRBV27 to TRBJ2-7; maybe TRBD2 (6 bases). The CDR3 covers 12 residues. Germline V lookup: CDR1 MNHEY, CDR2 SMNVEV (reference sequence). Trimming pared 3 bases from V and 6 bases from J, leaving 9 bases between. The CDR3, as DNA: TGTGCCAGCAGTTTTCCCGGGGGCGAGCAGTACTTC. Translation: CASSFPGGEQYF.

The chain carries TRBV19 and TRBJ2-5; the D gene could be TRBD1 or TRBD2 (5 bases each). CDR3 length: 16 amino acids. Per the germline V gene, CDR1 is LNHDA and CDR2 is SQIVND (reference sequence). The V end lost 3 bases, the J end lost 1 base, and 15 bases lay between the germline ends. This CDR3 reads CASSIPGTGTQETQYF. The CDR3 coding sequence is TGTGCCAGTAGTATCCCTGGGACGGGAACCCAAGAGACCCAGTACTTC.

The J gene is TRBJ1-4, the V gene TRBV11-2; 10 bases map to TRBD1. This CDR3 is built from 13 residues. J was trimmed by 7 bases and V by 5 bases; bases with no gene match: 1. Germline loops: CDR1 SGHAT, CDR2 FQNNGV. CDR3 sequence reads: CASSRDRGEKLFF. CDR3 DNA: TGTGCCAGCAGCCGGGACAGGGGTGAAAAACTGTTTTTT. The variable domain in full, with the rest retrieved from reference TRBV11-2 and TRBJ1-4, is EAGVAQSPRYKIIEKRQSVAFWCNPISGHATLYWYQQILGQGPKLLIQFQNNGVVDDSQLPKDRFSAERLKGVDSTLKIQPAKLEDSAVYLCASSRDRGEKLFFGSGTQLSVL.